This T cell receptor (beta chain) was retrieved from a study of patients and donors after allogeneic stem cell transplantation (dated by TCRdb to 2020 to 2022). The CDR3 runs 13 amino acids, cysteine and phenylalanine included. CDR3 DNA only is kept here, 39 bases in frame from base 1. Preparation of the library involved RT-PCR. This sample was sequenced with a NextSeq 550. TCRdb trimmed public reads at Q25 via fastp, called clones via MiXCR and kept in-frame beta chains. Rows are unified per CDR3 protein, each entry keeping the most common DNA and genes. The sample table lists about 200,000 distinct CDR3 sequences, around 41% of them with a count of one. About 9.9% of the sample lies in the top ten. A note on this clonotype: Its target antigen remains unknown. Mismatch with germline at one junction end may stem from a read error.

Here the chain combines TRBV12-3 or TRBV12-4 and TRBJ2-5, and TRBD2 may be the D gene, going by 5 matching bases. Sequencing was carried out using blood, either unsorted or a sorted T cell fraction (not recorded which). The source of this sequence is a human donor who was either an allogeneic HSCT recipient or a stem cell or donor lymphocyte infusion donor (not recorded which). It is not recorded whose cells these are; they may come from a transplant donor. The nucleotide sequence is given as TGTGCCAGCGGTTTGAACAGAGGGGAGACCCAGTACTTC. It is translated as CASGLNRGETQYF.